What follows are 4 T cell receptor beta chains derived from one specimen sequenced in a study of blood T cell repertoires in COVID-19. The data were produced by immunoSEQ multiplex PCR, yet TCRdb's version contains in-frame clones alone and is incomplete. The sample contains about 38,000 clones, about 82% of which appear only once. The sample taken for sequencing was peripheral blood. These receptors were collected from a man between 50 and 59 years old with active COVID-19.

In the case of this clone: The junction does not match germline at one end; this may be a read error. V usage is TRBV10-3 and J usage is TRBJ2-3; D gene ambiguous. CDR3 size: 8 residues. Germline V gives CDR1 ENHRY, CDR2 SYGVKD. Here the CDR3 reads CAITTARF. The CDR3 nucleotides read TGTGCCATCACCACCGCCAGGTTT.

The chain employs TRBV4-1 and TRBJ2-4, with D maybe TRBD1 (5 bases). Trimming took off 0 bases at V and 1 base at J, with 10 bases between the two ends. The CDR3 spans 16 residues. The germline CDR1 and CDR2 sequences are MGHRA and YSYEKL. CDR3 in DNA: TGCGCCAGCAGCCAAGACAGGGAAAAGGCCAAAAACATTCAGTACTTC. It specifies CASSQDREKAKNIQYF.

This chain joins TRBV15 and TRBJ2-3, with D possibly being TRBD2 (6 bases). Looked up from germline, CDR1 is LNHNV and CDR2 is YYDKDF (reference sequence). V lost 5 bases to trimming and J lost 5 bases, with 14 bases between them. The CDR3 is 14 amino acids. CDR3 sequence reads: CATSWRGREDTQYF. The CDR3 DNA is TGTGCCACCAGCTGGCGGGGCCGTGAAGATACGCAGTATTTT. Based on the CDR3 plus reference TRBV15 and TRBJ2-3, the full variable domain is DAMVIQNPRYQVTQFGKPVTLSCSQTLNHNVMYWYQQKSSQAPKLLFHYYDKDFNNEADTPDNFQSRRPNTSFCFLDIRSPGLGDTAMYLCATSWRGREDTQYFGPGTRLTVL.

Turning to this clone: The same CDR3 is also encoded by other DNA sequences in this sample. The chain joins TRBV7-9 to TRBJ1-2; 7 nucleotides line up with TRBD1. The CDR3 runs to 13 residues. Germline CDR1 reads SEHNR; CDR2 reads FQNEAQ (reference sequence). V dropped 8 bases and J dropped 5; count of bases not matched to a gene: 8. The CDR3 here is CASSRGQNYGYTF. The CDR3 nucleotides read TGTGCCAGCTCCAGGGGACAGAATTATGGCTACACCTTC.